This T cell receptor (beta chain) was identified during a study of shared clonotypes between healthy human individuals. Note on this clone: The target antigen is unknown.

The V end was cut by 5 bases, the J end by 5 bases, with 18 bases between. The germline gives CDR1 LNHDA, CDR2 SQIVND (reference sequence). This CDR3 has 15 amino acids. Whole-study findings and limits: A limitation of the genetic and exposure-history diversity represented arose from few donors.

Donation came from healthy HIV-negative adults that had no recent acute infections or vaccinations. The donors were all Caucasian adults (living in Nashville, Tennessee). In replicate PCRs of unsorted PBMC, about 320 ng DNA, around 29,000 T cell genomes, was used. Libraries were prepared by immunoSEQ multiplex PCR; TCRdb keeps only in-frame clonotypes and omits some of them. The sample shows roughly 490,000 clones, roughly four fifths of them seen only once. The chain couples TRBV19 to TRBJ2-5; D unclear. This TCR derives from a woman in her forties in good health. Some clones in this sample may be carry-over from other donors' samples. Sample: PBMCs. CDR3 in amino acids: CASSAQAAAAETQYF. DNA for the CDR3: TGTGCCAGTAGTGCTCAGGCCGCTGCGGCTGAGACCCAGTACTTC.